This TCR beta chain is drawn from a study of blood T cell repertoires in COVID-19. Study context: From the United States, Italy and Spain came samples of acute and convalescent COVID-19. PBMCs, B-cell-depleted T cells, or T cells provided the cDNA or gDNA that made up the material.

The CDR3 is 17 amino acids. Germline V gene lookup returns CDR1 LNHNV and CDR2 YYDKDF (reference sequence). V lost 5 bases to trimming and J lost 2 bases; unmatched junction nucleotides: 10. Original analysis: Amplification of reference gene primers provided the estimated nucleated cell counts. Sequenced by immunoSEQ multiplex PCR; TCRdb stores in-frame clones only, minus some. Clonal size and the V and J genes are those of that table, whereas D and trimming came from the DNA. The sample lists some 370,000 clones, over 75% occurring once. This rearrangement joins TRBV15 to TRBJ2-4; 9 nucleotides align to TRBD2. The receptor's source is a woman in her 30s with COVID-19, enrolled during active disease. Sequencing was carried out using peripheral blood. The CDR3: CATSSRGSGSTKNIQYF. As DNA, the CDR3 is TGTGCCACCAGCTCCCGAGGTAGCGGGAGCACCAAAAACATTCAGTACTTC.